This paragraph reports one T cell receptor beta chain. Its target antigen remains unknown. Within one base of it there is no much larger clone, and no base qualities were kept. Lesional scalp punch biopsies and peripheral blood were collected from alopecia areata patients. PBMCs were isolated by density centrifugation and stained for CD3, CD4 and CD8, after which CD4+ and CD8+ T cells were sorted on a FACSAria. The CDR3 numbers 13 residues from cysteine through phenylalanine. The DNA shown is the 39-base CDR3, in frame from base 1. The junction carries 8 bases between V and J, which are trimmed by 7 bases and 1 base respectively. From a lookup of the germline V gene, CDR1 and CDR2 are SQVTM and ANQGSEA. The sample belongs to a study of CD8+ T cells in alopecia areata listed by TCRdb under 2018. The study in broad terms: Treated patients were enrolled in an open-label pilot trial of oral tofacitinib, 5 to 10 mg twice daily, for moderate-to-severe alopecia areata. Tofacitinib was given for 6 to 18 months, followed by 6 months of follow-up off drug to assess delayed response and recurrence. To study T cell clonal expansion in alopecia areata, the researchers applied high-throughput TCRbeta sequencing to both the C3H/HeJ mouse model and human patients. In humans, TCRbeta sequencing was performed on scalp tissue and on sorted CD4+ and CD8+ peripheral blood T cells from healthy controls and from patients with patchy or totalis/universalis alopecia areata. Patients on tofacitinib were biopsied at baseline and after 4 and 24 weeks of treatment, and several of the patients also had a later scalp biopsy. Scalp clonality was compared across normal scalp (n=4), patchy alopecia areata scalp (n=8), and alopecia totalis/universalis scalp (n=8). RNA was extracted with the PAXgene miRNA kit for fixed scalp, the miRNeasy kit for PBMCs, and the RNeasy kit for mouse skin. Amplification of TCRbeta CDR3 regions was done by immunoSEQ multiplex PCR using 35 Vbeta forward primers and 13 Jbeta reverse primers.

Libraries were built with the immunoSEQ multiplex PCR assay. RNA was extracted from all samples and reverse transcribed into cDNA as template for TCR sequencing. First-strand cDNA was synthesized with SuperScript III using a 2:1 mix of oligo-dT and random hexamers. A synthetic immune receptor repertoire was used to gauge amplification bias, and whatever bias remained was removed computationally. The authors' analysis ran thus. Raw reads were preprocessed to remove errors, and CDR3 was defined according to IMGT conventions as the region from the conserved cysteine to phenylalanine. To get clonality, Shannon entropy was normalized by log2 of the number of productive unique TCRs and the result was subtracted from 1. Whether each scalp clone was CD4 or CD8 was inferred by checking scalp TCRbeta sequences against the CD4 and CD8 repertoires from sorted blood. The table comes from immuneACCESS by way of TCRdb, which keeps in-frame sequences with V and J called. Part of the clones is missing from these tables; in studies checked, under half for an unresolved V gene and the rest for unknown reasons. For V, J and clone size, that table is used; D and trimming come from the DNA. The sample data list about 97,000 clones, and approximately 42% of these were observed just once. About 1.2% of the sample belongs to the ten largest clones.

The study at large found these results: Higher clonality and more expanded CD8+ clones were observed in lesional scalp than in normal scalp, particularly in alopecia totalis/universalis, a finding suggestive of antigenic drive. Unlike mouse skin, which is dominated by gammadelta T cells, normal human skin has resident alphabeta T cells that are also sequenced, and this complicates analysis of the scalp TCR repertoire. Compared with mice, TCR sequences shared between patients were less clear, possibly partly because of HLA diversity across the patient population.

The sequence is built from TRBV29-1 and TRBJ2-6; the D gene remains uncertain. The sequence was obtained from a human donor with alopecia areata. Specimen: CD4+ T cells sorted from blood. The bases read TGCAGCGCAGACACGTCTGGGGCCAACGTCCTGACTTTC. Its coded protein is CSADTSGANVLTF.